This is a list of T cell receptor beta chains from one sample in a study of blood T cell repertoires in COVID-19. Libraries were prepared by immunoSEQ multiplex PCR; TCRdb keeps only in-frame clonotypes and omits some of them. The sample shows approximately 270,000 clones, roughly nine tenths of them seen only once. The material sequenced was peripheral blood. The receptor source for this set is a man between 18 and 29 years old with active or convalescent COVID-19. The CDR3 runs from the conserved cysteine through the conserved F or W. D genes are given only for firm matches. Expanded clones are given a class, and other clones once, few, many or no size at all.

v_call	j_call	d_call	clone_size	cdr3_nt	cdr3_aa
TRBV19	TRBJ1-1	.	.	TGTGCCAGTAGTATAGGATTAGGGAGTCAGGCTGAAGCTTTCTTT	CASSIGLGSQAEAFF
TRBV3-1/TRBV3-2	TRBJ2-1	TRBD2	.	TGTGCCAGCAGCCAAGGGGCGGGGGGACGGAATGAGCAGTTCTTC	CASSQGAGGRNEQFF
TRBV10-3	TRBJ2-1	TRBD1	.	TGTGCCATCAGTGACCGGGACAGGAACTACAATGAGCAGTTCTTC	CAISDRDRNYNEQFF
TRBV5-4	TRBJ2-3	.	.	TGTGCCAGCAGCTTGGCGGCCGGGGTTTACACAGATACGCAGTATTTT	CASSLAAGVYTDTQYF
TRBV24-1	TRBJ2-5	TRBD1	once	TGTGCCACCAGTGACAACAGGGGGTCAGAGACCCAGTACTTC	CATSDNRGSETQYF
TRBV2	TRBJ1-2	.	.	TGTGCCAGCAGTGGCTCCGGGGATGGCTACACCTTC	CASSGSGDGYTF
TRBV27	TRBJ1-1	TRBD1	.	TGTGCCAGCAGCCTTGGACAGGGAGGTATGAACACTGAAGCTTTCTTT	CASSLGQGGMNTEAFF
TRBV7-2	TRBJ2-1	TRBD2	.	TGTGCCAGCAGCTCCCGAGGGGCGGGAGGTTACAATGAGCAGTTCTTC	CASSSRGAGGYNEQFF
TRBV10-3	TRBJ2-7	TRBD1	.	TGTGCCATCAGTGATATCGGGACAGGAATTAGCGAGCAGTACTTC	CAISDIGTGISEQYF
TRBV4-3	TRBJ2-3	TRBD2	once	TGCGCCAGCAGCTCTAATATAGCGGGGGGCACAGATACGCAGTATTTT	CASSSNIAGGTDTQYF
TRBV15	TRBJ2-2	.	.	TGTGCCACCAGCATGTTGGGGGCTTCAAACACCGGGGAGCTGTTTTTT	CATSMLGASNTGELFF
TRBV7-9	TRBJ2-5	TRBD1	.	TGTGCCAGCAGCCTGGGACAGGGACAAGAGACCCAGTACTTC	CASSLGQGQETQYF
TRBV18	TRBJ1-6	.	.	TGTGCCAGCTCACCAGACATAAGCTCCTATAATTCACCCCTCCACTTT	CASSPDISSYNSPLHF